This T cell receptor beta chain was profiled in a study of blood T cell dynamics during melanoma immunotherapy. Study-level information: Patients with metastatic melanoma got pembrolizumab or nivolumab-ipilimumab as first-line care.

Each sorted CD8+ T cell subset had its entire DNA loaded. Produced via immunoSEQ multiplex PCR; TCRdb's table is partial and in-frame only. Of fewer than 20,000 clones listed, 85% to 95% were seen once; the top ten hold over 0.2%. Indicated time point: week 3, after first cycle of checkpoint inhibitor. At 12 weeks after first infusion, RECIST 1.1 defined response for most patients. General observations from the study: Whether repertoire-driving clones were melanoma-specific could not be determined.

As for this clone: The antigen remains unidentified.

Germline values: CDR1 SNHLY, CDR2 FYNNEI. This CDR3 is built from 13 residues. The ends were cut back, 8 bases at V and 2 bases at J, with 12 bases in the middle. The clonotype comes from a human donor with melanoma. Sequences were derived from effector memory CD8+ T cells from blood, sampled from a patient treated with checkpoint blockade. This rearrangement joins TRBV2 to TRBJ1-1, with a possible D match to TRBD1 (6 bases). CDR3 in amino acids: CASLDRPNTEAFF. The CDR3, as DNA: TGTGCCAGCCTTGACAGGCCCAACACTGAAGCTTTCTTT.